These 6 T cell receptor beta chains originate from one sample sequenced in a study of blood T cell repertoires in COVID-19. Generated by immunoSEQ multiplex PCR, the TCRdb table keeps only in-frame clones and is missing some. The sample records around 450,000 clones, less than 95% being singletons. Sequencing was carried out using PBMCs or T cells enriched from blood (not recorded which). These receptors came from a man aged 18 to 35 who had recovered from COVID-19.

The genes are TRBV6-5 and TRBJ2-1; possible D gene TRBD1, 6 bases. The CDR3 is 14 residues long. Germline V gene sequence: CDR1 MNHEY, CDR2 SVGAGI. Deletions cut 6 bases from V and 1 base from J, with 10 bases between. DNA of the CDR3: TGTGCCAGCAGGATGGACAGTTCCTACAATGAGCAGTTCTTC. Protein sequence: CASRMDSSYNEQFF.

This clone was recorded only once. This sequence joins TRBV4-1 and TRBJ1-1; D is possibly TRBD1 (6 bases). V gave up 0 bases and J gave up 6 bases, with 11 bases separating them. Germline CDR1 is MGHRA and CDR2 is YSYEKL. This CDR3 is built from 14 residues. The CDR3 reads CASSQEGARAEAFF. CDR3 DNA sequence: TGCGCCAGCAGCCAAGAGGGGGCGCGAGCTGAAGCTTTCTTT.

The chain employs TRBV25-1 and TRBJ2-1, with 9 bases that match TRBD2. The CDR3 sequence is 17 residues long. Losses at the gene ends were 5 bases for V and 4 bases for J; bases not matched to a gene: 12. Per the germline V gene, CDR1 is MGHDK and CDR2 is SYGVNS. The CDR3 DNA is TGTGCCAGCAGTTCAGGGACTAGCCGAGGGGGGTACAATGAGCAGTTCTTC. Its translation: CASSSGTSRGGYNEQFF.

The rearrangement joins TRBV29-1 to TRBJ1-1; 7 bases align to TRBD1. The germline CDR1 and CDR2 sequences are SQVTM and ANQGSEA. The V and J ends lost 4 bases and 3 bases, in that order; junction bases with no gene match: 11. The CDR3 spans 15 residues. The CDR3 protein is CSVGPTGSLDTEAFF. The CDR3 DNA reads TGCAGCGTTGGTCCGACAGGGAGCTTGGACACTGAAGCTTTCTTT.

CDR3 sequence reads: CASRTGGRYEQYF. The CDR3 DNA is TGTGCCAGCCGGACAGGGGGTCGCTACGAGCAGTACTTC. The genes are TRBV6-5 and TRBJ2-7; 10 bases are a match to TRBD1. In germline, CDR1 is MNHEY, CDR2 SVGAGI. V trimming: 8 bases; J trimming: 3 bases; junction bases outside the gene matches: 4. The CDR3 is 13 amino acids.

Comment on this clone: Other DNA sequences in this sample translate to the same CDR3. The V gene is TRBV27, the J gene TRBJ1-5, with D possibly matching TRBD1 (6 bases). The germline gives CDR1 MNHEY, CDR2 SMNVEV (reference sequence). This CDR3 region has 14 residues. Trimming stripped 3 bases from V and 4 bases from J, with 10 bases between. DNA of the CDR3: TGTGCCAGCAGTTTCGCAGGGGAGAATCAGCCCCAGCATTTT. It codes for CASSFAGENQPQHF.